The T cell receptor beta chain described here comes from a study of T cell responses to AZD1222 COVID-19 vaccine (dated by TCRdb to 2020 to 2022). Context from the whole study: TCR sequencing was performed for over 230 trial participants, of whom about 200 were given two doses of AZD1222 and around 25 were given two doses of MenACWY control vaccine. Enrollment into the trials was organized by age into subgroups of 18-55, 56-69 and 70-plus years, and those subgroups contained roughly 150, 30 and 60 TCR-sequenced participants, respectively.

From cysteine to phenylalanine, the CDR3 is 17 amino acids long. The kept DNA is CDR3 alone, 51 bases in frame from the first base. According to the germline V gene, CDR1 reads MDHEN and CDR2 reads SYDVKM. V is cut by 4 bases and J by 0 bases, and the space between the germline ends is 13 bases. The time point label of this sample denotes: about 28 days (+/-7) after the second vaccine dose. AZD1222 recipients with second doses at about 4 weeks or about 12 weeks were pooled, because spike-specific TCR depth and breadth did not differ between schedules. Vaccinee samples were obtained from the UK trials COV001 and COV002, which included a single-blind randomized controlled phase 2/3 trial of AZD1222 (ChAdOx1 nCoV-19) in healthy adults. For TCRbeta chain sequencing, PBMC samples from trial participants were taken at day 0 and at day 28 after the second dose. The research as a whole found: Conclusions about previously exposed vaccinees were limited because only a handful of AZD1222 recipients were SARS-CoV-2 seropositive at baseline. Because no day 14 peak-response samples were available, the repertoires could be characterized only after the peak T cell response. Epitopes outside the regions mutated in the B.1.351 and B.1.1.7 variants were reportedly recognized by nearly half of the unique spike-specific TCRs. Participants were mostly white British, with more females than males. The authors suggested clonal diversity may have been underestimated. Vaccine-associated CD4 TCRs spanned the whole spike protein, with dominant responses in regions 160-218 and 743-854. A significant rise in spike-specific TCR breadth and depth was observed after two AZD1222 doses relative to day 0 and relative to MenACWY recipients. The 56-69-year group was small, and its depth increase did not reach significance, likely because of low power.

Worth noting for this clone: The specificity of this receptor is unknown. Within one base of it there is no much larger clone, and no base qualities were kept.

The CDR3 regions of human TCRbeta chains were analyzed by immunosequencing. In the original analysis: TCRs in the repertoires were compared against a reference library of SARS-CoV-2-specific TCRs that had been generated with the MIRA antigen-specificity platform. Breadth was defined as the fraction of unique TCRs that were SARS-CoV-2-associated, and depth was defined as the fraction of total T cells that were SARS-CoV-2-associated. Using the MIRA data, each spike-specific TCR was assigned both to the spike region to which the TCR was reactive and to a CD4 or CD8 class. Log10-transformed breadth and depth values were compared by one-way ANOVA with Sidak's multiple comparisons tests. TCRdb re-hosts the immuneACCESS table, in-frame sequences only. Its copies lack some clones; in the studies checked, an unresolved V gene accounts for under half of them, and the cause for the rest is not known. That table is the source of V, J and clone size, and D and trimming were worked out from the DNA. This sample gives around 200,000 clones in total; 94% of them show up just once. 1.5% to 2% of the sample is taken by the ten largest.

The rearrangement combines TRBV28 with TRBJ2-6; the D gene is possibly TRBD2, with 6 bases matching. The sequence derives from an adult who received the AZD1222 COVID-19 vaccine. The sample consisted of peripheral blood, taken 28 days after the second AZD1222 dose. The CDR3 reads CASSYAGFYSGANVLTF. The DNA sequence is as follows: TGTGCCAGCAGTTATGCGGGGTTTTACTCTGGGGCCAACGTCCTGACTTTC.